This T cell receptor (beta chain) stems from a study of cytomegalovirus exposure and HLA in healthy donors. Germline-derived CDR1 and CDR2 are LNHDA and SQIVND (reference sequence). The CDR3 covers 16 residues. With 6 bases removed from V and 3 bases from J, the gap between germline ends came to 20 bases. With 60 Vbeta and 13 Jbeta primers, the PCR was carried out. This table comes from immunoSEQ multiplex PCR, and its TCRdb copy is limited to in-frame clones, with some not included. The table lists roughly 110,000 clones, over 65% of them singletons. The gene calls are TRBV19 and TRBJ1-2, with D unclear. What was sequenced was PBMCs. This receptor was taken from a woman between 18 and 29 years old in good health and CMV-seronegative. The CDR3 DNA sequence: TGTGCCAGTAGCGTGAGCCCCGACTGGGAGTACTATGGCTACACCTTC. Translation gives CASSVSPDWEYYGYTF.